This passage covers 6 T cell receptor beta chains from one sample sequenced in a study of T cell repertoires in cytomegalovirus infection. For these TCRs, the target antigens are not known. TCRdb ran MiXCR on the reads and lists one entry per CDR3 protein. The sample consists of 100,000 to 150,000 distinct CDR3 sequences, approximately 30% of them appearing once. Source: CD8+ T cells from cultured PBMCs, taken from culture after CMV antigen stimulation. The receptors derive from a human donor in good health (CMV status not recorded). Some clones in this sample may be carry-over from other donors' samples.

This clonotype was detected many times. The J gene is TRBJ1-2, the V gene TRBV6-4, with unresolved D. V lost 7 bases to trimming and J lost 4 bases, with 19 bases between them. CDR1 and CDR2 (germline): MRHNA, SNTAGT. This CDR3 has 15 amino acids. The CDR3 region has the DNA TGTGCCAGCACTTTTGACGCGGCACTGGGCTATGGCTACACCTTC. Its protein is CASTFDAALGYGYTF.

On this clonotype itself: The conserved closing phenylalanine or tryptophan is absent in this CDR3, likely reflecting a read error. The CDR3 bases are TGTGCCAGCAGTTACACTCCCGACAGATCAATCGCATATGGCTACACCATC. Translating it yields CASSYTPDRSIAYGYTI. V usage is TRBV6-2 or TRBV6-3 and J usage is TRBJ1-2; D is possibly TRBD1 (5 bases). In germline, CDR1 is MNHEY, CDR2 SVGEGT. The V and J ends lost 2 bases and 5 bases respectively, with 21 bases between them. The length of the CDR3 is 17 residues.

The gene calls are TRBV2 and TRBJ1-2; the match to TRBD1 covers 8 bases. Germline values: CDR1 SNHLY, CDR2 FYNNEI. The CDR3 has 16 amino acids. J lost 0 bases, V lost 6 bases, and 9 bases had no gene match. The chain's CDR3 is CASRERQGRSNYGYTF. The CDR3 region has the DNA TGTGCCAGCAGAGAGAGACAGGGGAGATCTAACTATGGCTACACCTTC.

This clonotype appeared a single time. CDR3 bases: TGTGCCAGCAGTGTATGGGACCTAAGCTCACCCCTCCACTTT. Translated, it gives CASSVWDLSSPLHF. The rearrangement joins TRBV2 to TRBJ1-6; D may be TRBD1 (5 bases). The CDR3 has 14 amino acids. CDR1 is SNHLY, CDR2 FYNNEI, per germline. V was cut by 4 bases and J by 10 bases, with 14 bases left in between. The entire variable domain, with the rest obtained from reference TRBV2 and TRBJ1-6, is as follows: EPEVTQTPSHQVTQMGQEVILRCVPISNHLYFYWYRQILGQKVEFLVSFYNNEISEKSEIFDDQFSVERPDGSNFTLKIRSTKLEDSAMYFCASSVWDLSSPLHFGNGTRLTVT.

This clonotype showed up just a few times. The V gene is TRBV7-2, the J gene TRBJ2-2; unclear D gene. The CDR3 has 14 residues. With 4 bases removed from V and 8 bases from J, the gap between germline ends came to 14 bases. Looked up from germline, CDR1 is SGHTA and CDR2 is FQGNSA. CDR3 bases: TGTGCCAGCAGCTCGAACCGACCCGGGGGGGAGCTGTTTTTT. This codes for CASSSNRPGGELFF.

This clonotype was observed many times. CDR3 DNA: TGTGCCAGCAGTTTAACGGGGCCCGGCACTGAAGCTTTCTTT. It codes for CASSLTGPGTEAFF. The rearrangement links TRBV12-3 or TRBV12-4 to TRBJ1-1; the D gene is possibly TRBD1 (5 bases). CDR3 size: 14 residues. Trimming left V 2 bases short and J 4 bases short, with 11 bases between.